The sequence of this T cell receptor (beta chain) was determined in a study of vaccination and CD4 T cells after COVID-19. Notes on the study in general: It was found that, in convalescent patients, 304 of 307 vaccine-specific clones were spike mono-reactive.

Trimming took 2 bases from V and 10 from J, leaving 17 bases between them. Germline CDR1 reads SGHVS; CDR2 reads FNYEAQ. This CDR3 is built from 15 residues. Described treatment: approximately nine-day PBMC culture with coronavirus spike peptide pools or control peptides (ViraFEST assay). CD4+ T-cell collection from the unexposed donor predated the COVID-19 pandemic (2011-2018). ViraFEST used peptide pools to expand antigen-specific T cells before TCR sequencing. Cultured CD4+ T-cell DNA underwent Oncomine TCR Beta short-read sequencing. TCRdb fed the PCR reads into MiXCR, producing one record per CDR3 protein. The sample records over 6,500 distinct CDR3 sequences, approximately 52% being singletons. Concerning this clonotype: Its antigen is not known.

The specimen was CD4+ T cells from blood, cultured in vitro. The rearrangement links TRBV7-6 to TRBJ1-4, with a tentative D call TRBD1 (5 bases). The receptor was isolated from a human donor in good health. DNA of the CDR3: TGTGCCAGCAGCTTAAATTCAGGGCCCCCGGCAAAACTGTTTTTT. Amino acid sequence: CASSLNSGPPAKLFF.